This passage covers 16 T cell receptor beta chains from one sample sequenced in a study of blood T cells in healthy people across ages. A second PCR of about 7 to 11 cycles used a sample-barcoded 5' primer and a J-beta primer mix. One entry per CDR3 protein results from TCRdb running MiXCR on the 5' RACE reads. The table lists fewer than 2,000,000 distinct CDR3 sequences, about 39% of them singletons. The sample was blood. These receptors were obtained from a human donor in good health.

This clonotype showed up just a few times. The chain couples TRBV6-2 or TRBV6-3 to TRBJ1-1, with 10 bases aligning to TRBD1. CDR3 size: 15 residues. V was clipped by 0 bases and J by 3 bases; unmatched bases: 1. The germline CDR1 and CDR2 sequences are MNHEY and SVGEGT. CDR3 DNA sequence: TGTGCCAGCAGTTACTCGGGACAGGGGTACACTGAAGCTTTCTTT. Translating gives CASSYSGQGYTEAFF.

The V call is TRBV12-3 or TRBV12-4, the J call TRBJ1-1; D uncertain. The CDR3 is 12 residues long. V was pared by 5 bases and J by 3 bases, with 7 bases between. This CDR3 reads CASSGVYTEAFF. CDR3 DNA sequence: TGTGCCAGCAGTGGGGTCTACACTGAAGCTTTCTTT.

In its sample, this clonotype was seen many times. The J gene is TRBJ2-7, the V gene TRBV18, with D maybe TRBD2 (6 bases). There are 14 residues in the CDR3. The germline V gene has CDR1 KGHSH and CDR2 LQKENI. Trimming stripped 6 bases from V and 0 bases from J, with 12 bases between. This CDR3 reads CASSRDGSSYEQYF. The CDR3 region has the DNA TGTGCCAGCTCGCGGGACGGGAGCTCCTACGAGCAGTACTTC.

The rearrangement links TRBV20-1 to TRBJ1-2, with D tentatively TRBD1 (5 bases). This CDR3 spans 13 amino acids. The germline V gene encodes CDR1 DFQATT and CDR2 SNEGSKA (reference sequence). V shed 6 bases and J shed 7 bases, with 18 bases lying between them. The CDR3 coding sequence is TGCAGTGCCGATACCCAGGGAGGGTCTGGCTACACCTTC. This gives the protein CSADTQGGSGYTF.

This clonotype has only a few counts. The gene calls are TRBV3-1 and TRBJ2-7; the match to TRBD2 covers 11 bases. CDR3 length equals 15 residues. CDR1 is LGHDT, CDR2 YNNKEL, per germline (reference sequence). V lost 1 base and J lost 3; bases outside the gene matches: 2. DNA of the CDR3: TGTGCCAGCAGCCAAGTTACTAGCGGGGGCTACGAGCAGTACTTC. Its translation is CASSQVTSGGYEQYF.

As DNA, the CDR3 is TGTGCCAGCAGCTCCGGGACAGGGTCTAGCGGGGCCTTGCCCTACGAGCAGTACTTC. It translates to CASSSGTGSSGALPYEQYF. The rearrangement links TRBV11-2 to TRBJ2-7; the D call may be TRBD1 or TRBD2 (9 bases each). The germline V gene has CDR1 SGHAT and CDR2 FQNNGV. The CDR3 length is 19 residues. Trimming stripped 4 bases from V and 2 bases from J, with 27 bases between.

V usage is TRBV7-2 and J usage is TRBJ1-5; D possibly corresponds to TRBD1 (6 bases). From germline, CDR1 is SGHTA and CDR2 FQGNSA. V lost 2 bases, J lost 0 bases, and 11 bases lay in between. CDR3 length: 16 residues. The CDR3 reads CASSLQTGISNQPQHF. The DNA for the CDR3 is TGTGCCAGCAGCTTACAGACAGGAATTAGCAATCAGCCCCAGCATTTT.

The chain links TRBV28 to TRBJ2-2; TRBD1 matches at 8 bases. The trim removed 8 bases at V and 5 bases at J, leaving 10 bases unmatched. CDR1 MDHEN and CDR2 SYDVKM come from the germline V gene. This CDR3 is built from 15 residues. CDR3 bases: TGTGCCAGCCTATCGTCTACAGGGGGTACCGGGGAGCTGTTTTTT. Protein sequence: CASLSSTGGTGELFF.

The table lists this clonotype with a few counts. The chain combines TRBV30 with TRBJ1-2; D is uncertain. CDR3 length equals 12 residues. CDR1 GTSNPN and CDR2 SVGIG come from the germline V gene (reference sequence). With 0 bases removed from V and 8 bases from J, the gap between germline ends came to 10 bases. The chain's CDR3 is CAWSVRLRGYTF. The CDR3 nucleotides are TGTGCCTGGAGTGTACGGCTGCGAGGCTACACCTTC.

This clonotype was seen more than once but under ten times. CDR3 residues: CASSWGTVTNEQYF. The CDR3 nucleotides are TGCGCCAGCAGCTGGGGGACAGTGACAAACGAGCAGTACTTC. V is TRBV5-1 and J is TRBJ2-7; 7 bases line up with TRBD1. This CDR3 has 14 residues. Germline CDR1 reads SGHRS; CDR2 reads YFSETQ. V gave up 3 bases and J gave up 5 bases; unmatched junction bases: 8.

The chain employs TRBV4-1 and TRBJ2-4; 11 nucleotides match TRBD1. The J call is in doubt because the DNA end fits TRBJ2-5 better. This CDR3 is built from 16 residues. Per the germline V gene, CDR1 is MGHRA and CDR2 is YSYEKL. CDR3 in amino acids: CASSQEPGQGVETQYF. DNA of the CDR3: TGCGCCAGCAGCCAAGAACCGGGACAGGGGGTAGAGACCCAGTACTTC.

The V call is TRBV7-2, the J call TRBJ1-1; D gene ambiguous. The CDR3 is made up of 15 amino acids. Trimming took 5 bases from V and 2 from J, leaving 15 bases between them. Germline V lookup: CDR1 SGHTA, CDR2 FQGNSA. This CDR3 is CASSLFKGQNTEAFF. The CDR3 DNA follows: TGTGCCAGCAGCCTTTTTAAGGGTCAAAACACTGAAGCTTTCTTT.

The chain combines TRBV10-3 with TRBJ2-1; 9 positions match TRBD1. The germline V gene encodes CDR1 ENHRY and CDR2 SYGVKD. This CDR3 has 18 residues. Trimming at V came to 10 bases and at J to 0 bases, leaving 16 bases not matched to a gene. CDR3 in amino acids: CATRGDRASSSSYNEQFF. The CDR3 DNA reads TGTGCCACCCGGGGGGACAGGGCTTCCTCTAGCTCCTACAATGAGCAGTTCTTC.

This clonotype came up a few times. In DNA, the CDR3 is TGTGCCAGCAGCTTGCGGTTGAGTTCCCCTAAATGGGATGGCTACACCTTC. Translation: CASSLRLSSPKWDGYTF. The J gene is TRBJ1-2, the V gene TRBV5-6, with unresolved D. Per the germline V gene, CDR1 is SGHDT and CDR2 is YYEEEE. There are 17 residues in the CDR3. With 1 base removed from V and 6 bases from J, the gap between germline ends came to 22 bases. Full variable domain (missing parts from reference TRBV5-6 and TRBJ1-2): DAGVTQSPTHLIKTRGQQVTLRCSPKSGHDTVSWYQQALGQGPQFIFQYYEEEERQRGNFPDRFSGHQFPNYSSELNVNALLLGDSALYLCASSLRLSSPKWDGYTFGSGTRLTVV.

The rearrangement joins TRBV5-8 to TRBJ1-2; 8 bases agree with TRBD1. The ends lost 3 bases at V and 4 bases at J; junction bases unmatched: 8. The CDR3 runs 15 residues. CDR1 is SGHTS and CDR2 is YDEGEE in the germline V gene. The CDR3 DNA sequence: TGTGCCAGCAGCTCCCTGGACAGGGATGGCTATGGCTACACCTTC. Translation: CASSSLDRDGYGYTF.

This clonotype was found a few times. This rearrangement joins TRBV29-1 to TRBJ2-3; TRBD1 matches at 11 bases. Germline V gene sequence: CDR1 SQVTM, CDR2 ANQGSEA. V dropped 3 bases and J dropped 5; count of bases not matched to a gene: 4. CDR3 size: 14 residues. The CDR3 region has the DNA TGCAGCGTTGATACCGGGACAGGGGGAGATACGCAGTATTTT. This encodes CSVDTGTGGDTQYF.